This TCR beta chain was recorded in a study of monozygotic twins with inflammatory bowel disease. TCRdb re-called the 5' RACE reads and catalogs CDR3 proteins one per entry, DNA excluded. The sample's table shows some 300,000 distinct CDR3 sequences. Per germline, CDR1 SGHNT and CDR2 YYREEE (reference sequence). The CDR3 loop spans 15 amino acids. Sequencing was performed on blood. The genes are TRBV5-4 and TRBJ1-1; the TRBD1 assignment by TCRdb is unverifiable without DNA. The sequence came from a human donor with ulcerative colitis or Crohn's disease, or a healthy co-twin of an affected twin (not recorded which). CDR3 region: CASSFPGTANTEAFF.